Below are 14 T cell receptor beta chains sequenced from a single sample in a study of T cells in tuberculosis. TCRdb keeps only in-frame clones here, not all; method: immunoSEQ multiplex PCR. The data contain 61,000 or so clones, about 86% of them singletons. Cells were sorted from thawed PBMC rested overnight and stained with GMM-loaded CD1B tetramer, viability dye and anti-CD3. The CD1B tetramers carried C32 glucose monomycolate purified from Rhodococcus equi. The source material was CD1b-GMM tetramer-negative cells sorted from PBMCs. The receptors were gathered from an adult woman with latent tuberculosis.

The chain is built from TRBV29-1 and TRBJ2-7, with 12 bases matching TRBD2. The CDR3 has 13 residues. The germline CDR1 and CDR2 sequences are SQVTM and ANQGSEA. V lost 4 bases to trimming and J lost 7 bases; unmatched junction nucleotides: 5. CDR3 nucleotides: TGCAGCGTTGTTTGGCTAGCGGGAGGGGAGCAGTACTTC. This gives the protein CSVVWLAGGEQYF.

J is TRBJ2-7 and V is TRBV7-3; 8 bases fit TRBD2. CDR3 size: 14 residues. Germline V lookup: CDR1 SGHTA, CDR2 FQGTGA. The J segment lost 6 bases and the V segment lost 2 bases, leaving 6 bases of the junction unmatched. The CDR3 DNA reads as TGTGCCAGCAGCTTATTAGCGGGATTGGGCGAGCAGTACTTC. The encoded protein is CASSLLAGLGEQYF.

V usage is TRBV28 and J usage is TRBJ1-3; 7 bases agree with TRBD1. CDR1 MDHEN and CDR2 SYDVKM come from the germline V gene. The CDR3 spans 13 residues. V lost 11 bases, J lost 4 bases, and 8 bases stayed unmatched. CDR3 amino acids: CAGSTGEGNTIYF. The CDR3 DNA is TGTGCCGGAAGTACAGGGGAGGGAAACACCATATATTTT.

The V gene is TRBV10-2, the J gene TRBJ2-2; 7 bases agree with TRBD2. Germline CDR1 WSHSY, CDR2 SAAADI. J gave up 3 bases and V 8 bases, and 9 bases lay outside the gene matches. CDR3 length: 15 residues. The CDR3 region is CASLLGLVDTGELFF. The CDR3 DNA reads TGCGCCAGCCTACTTGGACTAGTAGACACCGGGGAGCTGTTTTTT.

This clone was picked up a small number of times. J is TRBJ2-7 and V is TRBV27; possibly TRBD2 for D (6 bases). The germline V gene encodes CDR1 MNHEY and CDR2 SMNVEV (reference sequence). The CDR3 runs 15 residues. V was cut by 0 bases and J by 2 bases, with 11 bases left in between. The CDR3 nucleotides are TGTGCCAGCAGTTTATCTGGGGACTGGACCTACGAGCAGTACTTC. Protein: CASSLSGDWTYEQYF.

This clone occurred once. V is TRBV27 and J is TRBJ2-3; the D is unclear. The CDR3 spans 14 residues. CDR1 MNHEY and CDR2 SMNVEV come from the germline V gene (reference sequence). Trimming pared 2 bases from V and 3 bases from J, leaving 9 bases between. CDR3 bases: TGTGCCAGCAGTTTAGGCCAGGTAACAGATACGCAGTATTTT. It is translated as CASSLGQVTDTQYF.

This sequence joins TRBV11-1 and TRBJ2-5; D might be TRBD1 (6 bases). Germline CDR1 reads SGHAT; CDR2 reads FQDESV (reference sequence). This CDR3 is built from 15 residues. The germline V and J ends were trimmed by 5 bases and 5 bases, with 18 bases remaining between them. The CDR3 sequence is CASSRRVGGGETQYF. CDR3 DNA: TGTGCCAGCAGCCGTCGTGTAGGGGGTGGGGAGACCCAGTACTTC.

The V gene is TRBV6-1, the J gene TRBJ2-5; tentatively, D is TRBD1 (6 bases). Germline V lookup: CDR1 MNHNS, CDR2 SASEGT. The CDR3 contains 15 residues. Trimming removed 6 bases from V and 2 bases from J, with 16 bases in between. The chain's CDR3 is CASSPITGQQETQYF. The CDR3 region has the DNA TGTGCCAGCAGCCCCATTACCGGACAGCAAGAGACCCAGTACTTC.

A single count supports this clone. At the DNA level, this CDR3 is encoded by other sequences in the same sample as well. The gene calls are TRBV5-1 and TRBJ1-1, with a possible D match to TRBD1 (6 bases). This CDR3 has 13 residues. The germline V gene has CDR1 SGHRS and CDR2 YFSETQ. The V end was cut by 0 bases, the J end by 6 bases, with 9 bases between. The CDR3 sequence: CASSLAGGSEAFF. Written as DNA, the CDR3 is TGCGCCAGCAGCTTGGCGGGGGGCTCTGAAGCTTTCTTT.

This rearrangement joins TRBV6-5 to TRBJ1-5; D might be TRBD1 (6 bases). The CDR3 runs to 15 residues. Trimming left V 6 bases short and J 5 bases short, with 17 bases between. Germline assignment: CDR1 MNHEY and CDR2 SVGAGI. CDR3 loop: CASSPWAGAYQPQHF. The CDR3 nucleotides are TGTGCCAGCAGCCCCTGGGCGGGGGCATATCAGCCCCAGCATTTT.

The chain uses TRBV19 and TRBJ1-2; 9 bases match TRBD1. This CDR3 comprises 16 residues. Losses at the gene ends were 5 bases for V and 1 base for J; bases not matched to a gene: 8. CDR1 and CDR2 from the germline V gene are LNHDA and SQIVND (reference sequence). The chain's CDR3 is CASSSGQGTFNYGYTF. The CDR3 DNA reads as TGTGCCAGTAGTTCGGGACAGGGAACGTTTAACTATGGCTACACCTTC.

The chain employs TRBV6-1 and TRBJ1-2, with 7 bases lining up with TRBD1. V lost 0 bases to trimming and J lost 8 bases; unmatched junction nucleotides: 6. CDR1 and CDR2 (germline): MNHNS, SASEGT. CDR3 size: 14 residues. The CDR3 DNA reads as TGTGCCAGCAGTGAAGCGCGCGCAGGGGGAGGCTACACCTTC. Encoded protein: CASSEARAGGGYTF.

CDR3 in DNA: TGTGCCAGCAGTTTATCTAGCGGGGGGGCTAGTGGGGCCAACGTCCTGACTTTC. This encodes CASSLSSGGASGANVLTF. The chain employs TRBV2 and TRBJ2-6; 12 nucleotides align to TRBD2. V lost 5 bases to trimming and J lost 3 bases; unmatched junction nucleotides: 8. This CDR3 has 18 residues. Germline V lookup: CDR1 SNHLY, CDR2 FYNNEI.

V usage is TRBV9 and J usage is TRBJ1-1; no clear D. The CDR3 contains 14 residues. V lost 0 bases and J lost 4, with 10 bases in between. Germline CDR1 reads SGDLS; CDR2 reads YYNGEE. CDR3 sequence reads: CASSVVLGGTEAFF. CDR3 nucleotide sequence: TGTGCCAGCAGCGTAGTTCTGGGAGGCACTGAAGCTTTCTTT. The entire variable domain, with the rest obtained from reference TRBV9 and TRBJ1-1, is as follows: DSGVTQTPKHLITATGQRVTLRCSPRSGDLSVYWYQQSLDQGLQFLIQYYNGEERAKGNILERFSAQQFPDLHSELNLSSLELGDSALYFCASSVVLGGTEAFFGQGTRLTVV.